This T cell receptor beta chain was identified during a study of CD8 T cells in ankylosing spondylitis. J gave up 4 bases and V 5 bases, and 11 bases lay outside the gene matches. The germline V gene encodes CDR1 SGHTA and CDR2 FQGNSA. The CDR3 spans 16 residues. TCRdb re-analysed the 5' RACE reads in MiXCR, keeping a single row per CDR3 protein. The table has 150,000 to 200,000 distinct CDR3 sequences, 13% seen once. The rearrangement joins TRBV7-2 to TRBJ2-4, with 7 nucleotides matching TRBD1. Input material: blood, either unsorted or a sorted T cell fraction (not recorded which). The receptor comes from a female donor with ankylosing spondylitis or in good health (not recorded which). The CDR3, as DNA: TGTGCCAGCAGCGCACGCGCAGGGGGTGGAAAAAACATTCAGTACTTC. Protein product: CASSARAGGGKNIQYF.